The TCR beta chain described here comes from a study of Tregs in tolerant kidney transplant recipients. Findings and limits, study-wide: Donor-specific Treg expansion exceeded global Treg expansion in tolerant patients, suggesting antigen drive. Tregs expanded with activated donor B cells seemed most donor-specific.

Trimming pared 0 bases from V and 0 bases from J, leaving 11 bases between. The CDR3 is 16 amino acids. In germline, CDR1 is SGHVS, CDR2 FQNEAQ. With regard to this clone: Its antigen is unidentified.

TCRdb keeps only in-frame clones here, not all; method: immunoSEQ multiplex PCR. Found here are more than 60,000 clones, 75% to 90% of them singletons; the top ten hold 2.1%. Sample: Tregs from blood, taken before the transplant. V and J are TRBV7-8 and TRBJ1-2; D ambiguous. The TCR was taken from a human donor who received a combined kidney and bone marrow transplant. CDR3 loop: CASSLAPYSPNYGYTF. The CDR3 DNA reads TGTGCCAGCAGCTTAGCGCCTTACAGTCCTAACTATGGCTACACCTTC.